This passage covers 10 T cell receptor beta chains from one sample sequenced in a study of CD8+ T cells in alopecia areata (dated by TCRdb to the late 2010s). What this sample's treatment or condition label stands for: oral pan-JAK inhibitor, 5-10 mg twice daily. Libraries were built with the immunoSEQ multiplex PCR assay. To provide template for TCR sequencing, every sample had RNA extracted and reverse transcribed into cDNA. TCRdb limited this immuneACCESS table to in-frame rearrangements with V and J called. A share of clones is missing; checked studies link under half to unresolved V genes, and the rest is unexplained. Within this sample are fewer than 250,000 clones, with roughly two fifths of them counted one time only. The ten largest clones add up to 0.4% to 0.55% of the sample. Material: CD4+ T cells sorted from blood, obtained between weeks 30 and 35, from a patient treated with tofacitinib. These receptors were taken from a human donor with alopecia areata.

This clone occurred a few times. Other nucleotide sequences from this sample produce the same CDR3. The chain employs TRBV5-1 and TRBJ2-5, with unresolved D. The CDR3 contains 11 residues. Germline-derived CDR1 and CDR2 are SGHRS and YFSETQ. V was clipped by 4 bases and J by 1 base, with 2 bases between them. This CDR3 reads CASSSQETQYF. The CDR3 nucleotides are TGCGCCAGCAGCAGCCAAGAGACCCAGTACTTC.

The V and J genes are TRBV18 and TRBJ1-1; D ambiguous. The CDR3 extends over 13 amino acids. Trimming stripped 4 bases from V and 0 bases from J, with 6 bases between. Germline V gives CDR1 KGHSH, CDR2 LQKENI. The CDR3, as DNA: TGTGCCAGCTCACTCAGTATGAACACTGAAGCTTTCTTT. Protein: CASSLSMNTEAFF.

This chain uses TRBV7-2 with TRBJ1-6; D remains unclear. V was cut by 1 base and J by 14 bases, with 24 bases left in between. The length of the CDR3 is 17 residues. Looked up from germline, CDR1 is SGHTA and CDR2 is FQGNSA. In nucleotides, the CDR3 is TGTGCCAGCAGCTTAGAATTATGGAAACGGGCCGACGGGACCCTCCACTTT. Its translation is CASSLELWKRADGTLHF.

In its sample, this clone was seen a few times. The chain couples TRBV29-1 to TRBJ2-3; tentative D call: TRBD1 (5 bases). V dropped 5 bases and J dropped 4 bases, with 16 bases sitting between them. This CDR3 comprises 14 residues. Germline CDR1 and CDR2: SQVTM and ANQGSEA. The CDR3 loop is CSVQGALGPDTQYF. CDR3 DNA sequence: TGCAGCGTTCAAGGAGCACTGGGGCCAGATACGCAGTATTTT.

On this clone itself: Additional DNA sequences in this sample encode the identical CDR3. CDR3 nucleotides: TGTGCCAGCAGTCCACAGGGGAGTAATTCACCCCTCCACTTT. Translation gives CASSPQGSNSPLHF. The rearrangement uses TRBV6-5 and TRBJ1-6; the match to TRBD1 covers 7 bases. CDR3 length: 14 residues. V shed 5 bases, J shed 6 bases, and the junction held 4 bases outside the gene matches. CDR1 is MNHEY, CDR2 SVGAGI, per germline.

This clone was counted many times. V and J are TRBV11-2 and TRBJ2-1; TRBD2 matches at 7 bases. Trimming took 4 bases from V and 3 from J; bases not matched to a gene: 6. CDR3 length: 15 residues. Germline values: CDR1 SGHAT, CDR2 FQNNGV. In DNA, the CDR3 is TGTGCCAGCAGCTCATCCGGGACTAACTACAATGAGCAGTTCTTC. Amino acid sequence: CASSSSGTNYNEQFF.

V and J are TRBV19 and TRBJ1-3; D is ambiguous. The germline V and J ends were trimmed by 3 bases and 2 bases, with 17 bases remaining between them. Per germline, CDR1 LNHDA and CDR2 SQIVND (reference sequence). CDR3 length equals 17 residues. CDR3 loop: CASSIFERFVAGNTIYF. CDR3 coding DNA: TGTGCCAGTAGTATCTTTGAGAGATTCGTCGCTGGAAACACCATATATTTT. Filled out from reference TRBV19 and TRBJ1-3, the complete variable domain reads DGGITQSPKYLFRKEGQNVTLSCEQNLNHDAMYWYRQDPGQGLRLIYYSQIVNDFQKGDIAEGYSVSREKKESFPLTVTSAQKNPTAFYLCASSIFERFVAGNTIYFGEGSWLTVV.

This clone was picked up a small number of times. The chain carries TRBV5-6 and TRBJ2-7; 8 bases are shared with TRBD2. From germline, CDR1 is SGHDT and CDR2 YYEEEE. The CDR3 totals 13 residues. V lost 7 bases, J lost 3 bases, and 6 bases stayed unmatched. CDR3 bases: TGTGCCAGCTATGAGCGGGGGTACTACGAGCAGTACTTC. The encoded protein is CASYERGYYEQYF.

The CDR3 region is CASSLGRAYGYTF. CDR3 nucleotides: TGTGCCAGCAGCTTAGGCAGGGCCTATGGCTACACCTTC. This chain joins TRBV11-2 and TRBJ1-2, with a weak D call TRBD1 (5 bases). Germline-derived CDR1 and CDR2 are SGHAT and FQNNGV. This CDR3 has 13 amino acids. V dropped 1 base and J dropped 4 bases, with 7 bases sitting between them.

This clone was detected only a few times. This chain uses TRBV29-1 with TRBJ1-1; maybe TRBD1 (6 bases). CDR1 is SQVTM, CDR2 ANQGSEA, per germline. Trimming cost V 2 bases and J 3 bases, with 13 bases left between them. The CDR3 totals 14 residues. The CDR3 nucleotides are TGCAGCGTTGAACCATTGAGGGGGGACACTGAAGCTTTCTTT. This gives the protein CSVEPLRGDTEAFF.